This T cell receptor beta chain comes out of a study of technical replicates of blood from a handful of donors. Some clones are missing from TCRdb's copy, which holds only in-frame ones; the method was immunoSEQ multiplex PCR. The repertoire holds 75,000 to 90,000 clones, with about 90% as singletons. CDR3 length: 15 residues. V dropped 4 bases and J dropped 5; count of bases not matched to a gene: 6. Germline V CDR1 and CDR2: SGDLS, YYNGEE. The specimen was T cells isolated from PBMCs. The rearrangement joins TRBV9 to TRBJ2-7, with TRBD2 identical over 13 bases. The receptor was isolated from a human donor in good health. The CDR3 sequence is CASSPRTSGSHEQYF. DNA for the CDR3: TGTGCCAGCAGCCCCCGGACTAGCGGGAGCCACGAGCAGTACTTC.